This entry is about one TCR beta chain. The antigen is undetermined. Researchers ran the PCR with 60 Vbeta and 13 Jbeta primers. Sequencing used immunoSEQ multiplex PCR; TCRdb keeps in-frame clones, though not all of them. The sample has over 120,000 clones; 8.5% to 10% are singletons. This sample was taken from a study of cytomegalovirus exposure and HLA in healthy donors. Study findings and constraints: When analyzed later, a missense DCLRE1C variant was found to be linked to TCR beta V- and J-gene trimming. In a later analysis, approximately 15,000 TCR beta sequences were associated with HLA alleles at 0.05 false discovery rate.

This TCR came from a man aged 45-65 years in good health and CMV-seronegative. The sample consisted of PBMCs.

The CDR3 sequence: CASSYGTGLGGYTF. In nucleotides, the CDR3 is TGTGCCAGCAGCTACGGGACAGGGTTGGGTGGCTACACCTTC. The rearrangement links TRBV7-9 to TRBJ1-2; TRBD1 matches 9 bases. V lost 4 bases and J lost 7; bases outside the gene matches: 7. The CDR3 is 14 residues long. CDR1 and CDR2 from the germline V gene are SEHNR and FQNEAQ (reference sequence). The full variable domain, with the rest looked up from reference TRBV7-9 and TRBJ1-2, is DTGVSQNPRHKITKRGQNVTFRCDPISEHNRLYWYRQTLGQGPEFLTYFQNEAQLEKSRLLSDRFSAERPKGSFSTLEIQRTEQGDSAMYLCASSYGTGLGGYTFGSGTRLTVV.